Shown below are 2 T cell receptor beta chains from a single sample sequenced in a study of PD-1 blockade in classical Hodgkin lymphoma. Assay: immunoSEQ multiplex PCR; the TCRdb copy retains only in-frame clones and omits some. The data contain 9,500 to 10,000 clones, around 79% of them singletons. Time point of the sample: cycle 4 day 1 (C4D1), after more than 5 weeks of nivolumab. Each patient experienced a relapse that followed autologous stem cell transplantation, and brentuximab vedotin exposure varied. Investigators isolated CD4+ T cells from thawed PBMCs through magnetic negative selection. This sample comprised CD4+ T cells from blood, obtained before the fourth cycle of nivolumab. Receptors were obtained from a human donor with classical Hodgkin lymphoma.

CDR3 amino acids: CASSLSAGPDTQYF. CDR3 DNA: TGTGCCAGCAGCTTGAGTGCGGGGCCAGATACGCAGTATTTT. The chain links TRBV5-4 to TRBJ2-3, with D maybe TRBD2 (6 bases). Per the germline V gene, CDR1 is SGHNT and CDR2 is YYREEE (reference sequence). The ends were cut back, 1 base at V and 4 bases at J, with 10 bases in the middle. The CDR3 consists of 14 residues.

V and J are TRBV5-6 and TRBJ2-4; D may be TRBD1 or TRBD2 (5 bases each). Germline CDR1 SGHDT, CDR2 YYEEEE. The CDR3 extends over 12 amino acids. The ends were cut back, 0 bases at V and 7 bases at J, with 5 bases in the middle. The CDR3 DNA is TGTGCCAGCAGCTTGGGGGACAACATTCAGTACTTC. Amino acids: CASSLGDNIQYF.